Shown below are 20 T cell receptor beta chains from a single sample sequenced in a study of T cells in localized non-small cell lung cancer. TCRdb's copy holds only in-frame clones and misses some; the assay was immunoSEQ multiplex PCR. Among 72,000 or so clones, just under 85% were seen once, and the ten largest hold about 13%. The material sequenced was peripheral blood, taken before any cancer treatment. These receptors were taken from an older female donor with stage I lung adenocarcinoma.

The chain joins TRBV5-5 to TRBJ1-1, with D perhaps TRBD1 (6 bases). V lost 2 bases to trimming and J lost 5 bases, with 16 bases between them. The CDR3 contains 15 residues. CDR1 is SGHKS and CDR2 is YYEKEE in the germline V gene (reference sequence). CDR3 protein: CASSFASGGETEAFF. The CDR3 coding sequence is TGTGCCAGCAGCTTTGCTTCCGGGGGCGAGACTGAAGCTTTCTTT.

This clone has just one count. The V gene is TRBV7-6, the J gene TRBJ2-5; 9 bases map to TRBD2. The CDR3 consists of 15 residues. CDR1 and CDR2 (germline): SGHVS, FNYEAQ. Trimming removed 2 bases from V and 7 bases from J; junction bases left unmatched: 8. The CDR3 here is CASSLRPSGDVTQYF. In nucleotides, the CDR3 is TGTGCCAGCAGCTTAAGGCCTAGCGGGGACGTGACCCAGTACTTC.

This chain connects TRBV27 to TRBJ1-1, with 7 bases fitting TRBD1. Germline CDR1 and CDR2: MNHEY and SMNVEV (reference sequence). V gave up 6 bases and J gave up 4 bases; unmatched junction bases: 8. This CDR3 comprises 14 residues. The CDR3 here is CASRRQGGFTEAFF. The CDR3 bases are TGTGCCAGCAGACGACAGGGAGGATTCACTGAAGCTTTCTTT.

J is TRBJ2-1 and V is TRBV2, with 9 bases matching TRBD2. Trimming at V came to 2 bases and at J to 2 bases, leaving 1 base not matched to a gene. This CDR3 region has 15 residues. Germline V CDR1 and CDR2: SNHLY, FYNNEI. CDR3 in DNA: TGTGCCAGCAGTGAAAGCGGGAGGCCCTACAATGAGCAGTTCTTC. Protein sequence: CASSESGRPYNEQFF.

This clone has only one observation. The chain recombines TRBV5-6 with TRBJ2-2; TRBD2 aligns across 7 bases. The CDR3 totals 17 residues. CDR1 and CDR2 (germline): SGHDT, YYEEEE. Losses at the gene ends were 1 base for V and 0 bases for J; bases not matched to a gene: 6. The CDR3: CASSLPSGAANTGELFF. As DNA, the CDR3 is TGTGCCAGCAGCTTGCCTAGCGGAGCCGCGAACACCGGGGAGCTGTTTTTT.

The CDR3 spells CASRGDPPYNSPLHF. As DNA, the CDR3 is TGTGCCAGCAGGGGGGACCCCCCCTATAATTCACCCCTCCACTTT. The genes are TRBV2 and TRBJ1-6; tentatively, D is TRBD1 (5 bases). Germline V gene data show CDR1 as SNHLY and CDR2 as FYNNEI. Deletions cut 6 bases from V and 2 bases from J, with 11 bases between. The CDR3 runs 15 residues. The variable domain in full, with the rest retrieved from reference TRBV2 and TRBJ1-6, is EPEVTQTPSHQVTQMGQEVILRCVPISNHLYFYWYRQILGQKVEFLVSFYNNEISEKSEIFDDQFSVERPDGSNFTLKIRSTKLEDSAMYFCASRGDPPYNSPLHFGNGTRLTVT.

The chain combines TRBV5-1 with TRBJ2-7, with D hard to call. The V gene's germline CDR1 is SGHRS and CDR2 YFSETQ. Trimming removed 0 bases from V and 6 bases from J, with 13 bases in between. The CDR3 consists of 14 residues. The CDR3 here is CASSLVTAPGEQYF. The CDR3 coding sequence is TGCGCCAGCAGCTTGGTTACAGCCCCTGGCGAGCAGTACTTC.

The chain couples TRBV9 to TRBJ2-3; TRBD2 agrees at 7 bases. The CDR3 is made up of 16 amino acids. Germline CDR1 and CDR2: SGDLS and YYNGEE. V gave up 3 bases and J gave up 2 bases; unmatched junction bases: 9. The CDR3 DNA reads as TGTGCCAGCAGCGAGCCCCTCCGGGAGGCCACAGATACGCAGTATTTT. Amino acid sequence: CASSEPLREATDTQYF.

This sequence joins TRBV5-1 and TRBJ2-2; 14 bases map to TRBD2. J gave up 0 bases and V 7 bases, and 5 bases lay outside the gene matches. Germline V lookup: CDR1 SGHRS, CDR2 YFSETQ. The CDR3 runs to 17 residues. The CDR3 coding sequence is TGCGCCAGCGGACGACTAGCGGGAGGGCCGAACACCGGGGAGCTGTTTTTT. Translation: CASGRLAGGPNTGELFF. Full variable domain (outside the CDR3, taken from reference TRBV5-1 and TRBJ2-2): KAGVTQTPRYLIKTRGQQVTLSCSPISGHRSVSWYQQTPGQGLQFLFEYFSETQRNKGNFPGRFSGRQFSNSRSEMNVSTLELGDSALYLCASGRLAGGPNTGELFFGEGSRLTVL.

CDR3 in amino acids: CASIFGSAGSLNTEAFF. As DNA, the CDR3 is TGTGCCAGTATTTTTGGGTCGGCAGGTTCCCTGAACACTGAAGCTTTCTTT. The chain joins TRBV19 to TRBJ1-1; D call uncertain. V lost 7 bases and J lost 0, with 21 bases in between. Germline CDR1 reads LNHDA; CDR2 reads SQIVND (reference sequence). This CDR3 has 17 amino acids.

The chain combines TRBV15 with TRBJ2-2; 7 bases line up with TRBD2. Germline values: CDR1 LNHNV, CDR2 YYDKDF (reference sequence). The CDR3 contains 17 residues. Unmatched junction bases numbered 10, after V lost 6 bases and J lost 0 bases. The CDR3 bases are TGTGCCACCAGACTTCTTGCGGGGGAATCGAACACCGGGGAGCTGTTTTTT. Protein sequence: CATRLLAGESNTGELFF. Full variable domain (rest looked up from reference TRBV15 and TRBJ2-2): DAMVIQNPRYQVTQFGKPVTLSCSQTLNHNVMYWYQQKSSQAPKLLFHYYDKDFNNEADTPDNFQSRRPNTSFCFLDIRSPGLGDTAMYLCATRLLAGESNTGELFFGEGSRLTVL.

V is TRBV6-5 and J is TRBJ1-5; TRBD1 matches at 9 bases. This CDR3 comprises 15 residues. V gave up 5 bases and J gave up 4 bases; unmatched junction bases: 6. CDR1 and CDR2 from the germline V gene are MNHEY and SVGAGI. CDR3 DNA sequence: TGTGCCAGCAGTCAAGACAGGGGGGGGAATCAGCCCCAGCATTTT. This sequence encodes CASSQDRGGNQPQHF.

This chain uses TRBV5-1 with TRBJ2-5, with D perhaps matching TRBD2 (6 bases). V lost 0 bases, J lost 3 bases, and 9 bases lay in between. CDR1 and CDR2 from the germline V gene are SGHRS and YFSETQ. The CDR3 is 14 residues long. This chain's CDR3 is CASSLAAGKETQYF. For the CDR3, the DNA is TGCGCCAGCAGCTTGGCCGCGGGGAAAGAGACCCAGTACTTC.

The V and J genes are TRBV7-8 and TRBJ2-4, with a possible D match to TRBD2 (6 bases). V was pared by 0 bases and J by 2 bases, with 17 bases between. This CDR3 has 18 residues. In germline, CDR1 is SGHVS, CDR2 FQNEAQ. The CDR3 sequence: CASSLARARDFSKNIQYF. The CDR3 coding sequence is TGTGCCAGCAGCTTAGCTCGCGCCCGGGACTTTTCCAAAAACATTCAGTACTTC.

By its share, this clone is medium-sized. This chain connects TRBV18 to TRBJ1-1, with TRBD1 identical over 8 bases. Losses at the gene ends were 3 bases for V and 2 bases for J; bases not matched to a gene: 5. Germline V gene data show CDR1 as KGHSH and CDR2 as LQKENI. CDR3 length: 15 residues. CDR3 loop: CASSPGTGRNTEAFF. As DNA, the CDR3 is TGTGCCAGCTCACCCGGGACAGGCCGCAACACTGAAGCTTTCTTT.

The chain couples TRBV5-1 to TRBJ1-1; 7 nucleotides agree with TRBD1. The V gene end was trimmed by 4 bases and the J gene end by 1 base; junction bases not matched to a gene: 7. The germline gives CDR1 SGHRS, CDR2 YFSETQ. CDR3 size: 15 residues. The CDR3 nucleotides read TGCGCCAGCAGCACCGGACAGGTCACGAACACTGAAGCTTTCTTT. This translates into CASSTGQVTNTEAFF. Combining the CDR3 with reference TRBV5-1 and TRBJ1-1 gives the whole variable domain KAGVTQTPRYLIKTRGQQVTLSCSPISGHRSVSWYQQTPGQGLQFLFEYFSETQRNKGNFPGRFSGRQFSNSRSEMNVSTLELGDSALYLCASSTGQVTNTEAFFGQGTRLTVV.

A word on this clone: Mismatch with germline at one junction end may stem from a read error. The V and J genes are TRBV5-8 and TRBJ1-3; D is unclear. Germline CDR1 SGHTS, CDR2 YDEGEE. CDR3 length: 12 amino acids. The CDR3 coding sequence is TGTGCCAGCAGTTTGGGCTTCAACACCATATATTTT. Encoded protein: CASSLGFNTIYF. Full variable domain (remainder filled in from reference TRBV5-8 and TRBJ1-3): EAGVTQSPTHLIKTRGQQATLRCSPISGHTSVYWYQQALGLGLQFLLWYDEGEERNRGNFPPRFSGRQFPNYSSELNVNALELEDSALYLCASSLGFNTIYFGEGSWLTVV.

A few counts support this clone. This sequence joins TRBV7-9 and TRBJ2-3, with no clear D. This CDR3 region has 14 residues. Germline CDR1 is SEHNR and CDR2 is FQNEAQ (reference sequence). The germline V and J ends were trimmed by 2 bases and 4 bases, with 10 bases remaining between them. CDR3 region: CASSLYQVPDTQYF. The CDR3 bases are TGTGCCAGCAGCTTATACCAGGTCCCAGATACGCAGTATTTT.

The rearrangement uses TRBV18 and TRBJ1-2; unclear D gene. The CDR3 sequence is 14 residues long. Germline V gene sequence: CDR1 KGHSH, CDR2 LQKENI. Trimming removed 5 bases at V and 4 bases at J, with 14 bases between. The CDR3 nucleotides are TGTGCCAGCTCATCTACCGGGGAGGGCTATGGCTACACCTTC. Translating gives CASSSTGEGYGYTF.

The chain is built from TRBV15 and TRBJ2-2, with D perhaps matching TRBD2 (5 bases). CDR3 length: 16 amino acids. V lost 1 base and J 0 bases, leaving 9 bases between the germline ends. Germline V gene sequence: CDR1 LNHNV, CDR2 YYDKDF (reference sequence). The CDR3 spells CATSRATGTNTGELFF. The CDR3 DNA reads as TGTGCCACCAGCAGAGCGACGGGAACGAACACCGGGGAGCTGTTTTTT.